The present T cell receptor (beta chain) was sequenced within a study of control samples from healthy donors and cancer patients. Germline V CDR1 and CDR2: SGHRS, YFSETQ. The CDR3 runs 16 residues. The V gene end was trimmed by 0 bases and the J gene end by 4 bases; junction bases not matched to a gene: 6. The protocol was immunoSEQ multiplex PCR, while the TCRdb copy is restricted to in-frame clones and leaves out a portion. Among some 130,000 clones listed, about 93% were seen once. The chain carries TRBV5-1 and TRBJ2-2; 7 bases are a match to TRBD2. The receptor was derived from a middle-aged man in good health. The sample was blood. In DNA, the CDR3 is TGCGCCAGCAGCTTGGGACTAGCCCTGACCACCGGGGAGCTGTTTTTT. Translation gives CASSLGLALTTGELFF.